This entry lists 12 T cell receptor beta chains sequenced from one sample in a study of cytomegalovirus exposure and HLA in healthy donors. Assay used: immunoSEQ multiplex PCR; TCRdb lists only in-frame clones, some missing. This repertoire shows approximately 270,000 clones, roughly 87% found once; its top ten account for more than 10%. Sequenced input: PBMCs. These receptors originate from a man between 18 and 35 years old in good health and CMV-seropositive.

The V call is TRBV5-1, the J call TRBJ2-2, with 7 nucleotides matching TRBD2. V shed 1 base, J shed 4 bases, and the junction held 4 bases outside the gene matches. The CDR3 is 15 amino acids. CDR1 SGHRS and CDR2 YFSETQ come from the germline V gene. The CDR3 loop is CASSLIASGTGELFF. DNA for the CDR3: TGCGCCAGCAGCTTGATCGCTAGCGGCACCGGGGAGCTGTTTTTT.

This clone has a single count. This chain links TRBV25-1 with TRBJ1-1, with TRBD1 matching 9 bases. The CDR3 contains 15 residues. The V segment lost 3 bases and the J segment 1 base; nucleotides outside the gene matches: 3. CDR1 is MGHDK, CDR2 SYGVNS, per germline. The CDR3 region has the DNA TGTGCCAGCAGTGAGAACAGGGGGCAGAACACTGAAGCTTTCTTT. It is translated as CASSENRGQNTEAFF.

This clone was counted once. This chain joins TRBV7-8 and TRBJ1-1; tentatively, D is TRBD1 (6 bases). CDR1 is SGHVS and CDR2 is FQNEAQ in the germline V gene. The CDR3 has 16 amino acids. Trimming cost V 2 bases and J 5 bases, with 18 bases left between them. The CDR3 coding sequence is TGTGCCAGCAGCTTAATGACAGGAGTCAGAGAGACTGAAGCTTTCTTT. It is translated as CASSLMTGVRETEAFF. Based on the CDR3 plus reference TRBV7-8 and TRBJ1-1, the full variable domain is GAGVSQSPRYKVAKRGQDVALRCDPISGHVSLFWYQQALGQGPEFLTYFQNEAQLDKSGLPSDRFFAERPEGSVSTLKIQRTQQEDSAVYLCASSLMTGVRETEAFFGQGTRLTVV.

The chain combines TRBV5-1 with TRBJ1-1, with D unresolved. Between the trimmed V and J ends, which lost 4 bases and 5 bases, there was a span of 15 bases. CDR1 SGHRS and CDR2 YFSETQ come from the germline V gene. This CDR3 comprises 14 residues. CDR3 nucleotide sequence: TGCGCCAGCAGCGTACGGGAGATTGAGACTGAAGCTTTCTTT. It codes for CASSVREIETEAFF.

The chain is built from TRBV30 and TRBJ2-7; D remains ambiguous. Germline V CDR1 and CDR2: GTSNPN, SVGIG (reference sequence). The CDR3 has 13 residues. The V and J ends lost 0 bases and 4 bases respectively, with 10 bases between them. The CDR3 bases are TGTGCCTGGAGTGTAGGAGTGCGGTACGAGCAGTACTTC. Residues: CAWSVGVRYEQYF. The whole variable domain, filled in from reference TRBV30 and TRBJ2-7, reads SQTIHQWPATLVQPVGSPLSLECTVEGTSNPNLYWYRQAAGRGLQLLFYSVGIGQISSEVPQNLSASRPQDRQFILSSKKLLLSDSGFYLCAWSVGVRYEQYFGPGTRLTVT.

CDR3 loop: CASSPGGTGTYNEQFF. As DNA, the CDR3 is TGTGCCAGCAGCCCCGGCGGGACAGGGACCTACAATGAGCAGTTCTTC. The chain has TRBV7-8 and TRBJ2-1; TRBD1 aligns across 9 bases. CDR1 is SGHVS, CDR2 FQNEAQ, per germline. CDR3 length: 16 amino acids. V lost 5 bases to trimming and J lost 2 bases; unmatched junction nucleotides: 7.

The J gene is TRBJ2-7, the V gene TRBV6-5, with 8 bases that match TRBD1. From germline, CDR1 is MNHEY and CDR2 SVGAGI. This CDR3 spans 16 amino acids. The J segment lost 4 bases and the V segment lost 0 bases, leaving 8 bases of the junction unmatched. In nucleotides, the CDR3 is TGTGCCAGCAGTTACTCGATCCAGGGGGCGCGGTACGAGCAGTACTTC. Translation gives CASSYSIQGARYEQYF.

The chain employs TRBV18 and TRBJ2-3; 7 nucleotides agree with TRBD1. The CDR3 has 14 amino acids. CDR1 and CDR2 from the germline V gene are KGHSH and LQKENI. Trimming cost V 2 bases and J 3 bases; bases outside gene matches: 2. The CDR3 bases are TGTGCCAGCTCACCATCGACAGGGACAGATACGCAGTATTTT. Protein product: CASSPSTGTDTQYF.

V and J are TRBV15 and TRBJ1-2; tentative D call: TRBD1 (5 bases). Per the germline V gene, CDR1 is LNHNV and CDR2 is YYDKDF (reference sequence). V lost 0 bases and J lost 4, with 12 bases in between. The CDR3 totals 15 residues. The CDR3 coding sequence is TGTGCCACCAGCAGAGATCTGGGGGGGACCTATGGCTACACCTTC. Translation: CATSRDLGGTYGYTF. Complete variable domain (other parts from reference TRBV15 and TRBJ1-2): DAMVIQNPRYQVTQFGKPVTLSCSQTLNHNVMYWYQQKSSQAPKLLFHYYDKDFNNEADTPDNFQSRRPNTSFCFLDIRSPGLGDTAMYLCATSRDLGGTYGYTFGSGTRLTVV.

This CDR3 reads CASSLLTTGGTEAFF. CDR3 nucleotide sequence: TGTGCCAGCAGCCTCCTTACGACGGGTGGGACTGAAGCTTTCTTT. The V call is TRBV6-5, the J call TRBJ1-1; D unresolved. V dropped 6 bases and J dropped 5 bases, with 19 bases sitting between them. The CDR3 sequence is 15 residues long. Germline loops: CDR1 MNHEY, CDR2 SVGAGI.

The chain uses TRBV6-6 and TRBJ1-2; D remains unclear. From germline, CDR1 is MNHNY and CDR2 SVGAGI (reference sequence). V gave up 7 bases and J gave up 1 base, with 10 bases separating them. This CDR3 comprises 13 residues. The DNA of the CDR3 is TGTGCCAGCACCGCGGACGGTAACTATGGCTACACCTTC. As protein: CASTADGNYGYTF.

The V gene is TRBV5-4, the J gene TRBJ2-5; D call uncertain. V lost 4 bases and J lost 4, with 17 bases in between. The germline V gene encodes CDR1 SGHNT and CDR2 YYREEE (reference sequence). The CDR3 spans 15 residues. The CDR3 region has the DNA TGTGCCAGCAGCACTCGATCTCGGCTAGGAGAGACCCAGTACTTC. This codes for CASSTRSRLGETQYF.